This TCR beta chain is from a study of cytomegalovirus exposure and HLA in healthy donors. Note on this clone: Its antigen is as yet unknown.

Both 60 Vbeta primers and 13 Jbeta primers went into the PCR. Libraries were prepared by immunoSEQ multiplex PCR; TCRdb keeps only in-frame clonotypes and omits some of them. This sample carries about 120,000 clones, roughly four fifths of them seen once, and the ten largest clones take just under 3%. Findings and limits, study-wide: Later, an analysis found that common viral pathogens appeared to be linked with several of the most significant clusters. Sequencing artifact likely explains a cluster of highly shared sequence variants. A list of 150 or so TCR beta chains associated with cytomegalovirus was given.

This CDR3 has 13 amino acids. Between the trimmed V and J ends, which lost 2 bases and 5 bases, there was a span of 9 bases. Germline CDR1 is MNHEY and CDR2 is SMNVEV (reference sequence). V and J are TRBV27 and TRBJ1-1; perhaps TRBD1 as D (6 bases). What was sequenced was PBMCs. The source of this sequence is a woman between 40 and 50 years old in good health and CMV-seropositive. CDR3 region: CASSLRGATEAFF. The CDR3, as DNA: TGTGCCAGCAGTTTACGGGGGGCAACTGAAGCTTTCTTT.